These T cell receptor beta chains were read from a single sample in a study of T cell responses to AZD1222 COVID-19 vaccine. The repertoire was sequenced with immunoSEQ multiplex PCR; TCRdb's copy has only in-frame clones and lacks some. The sample shows roughly 53,000 clones, around 83% of them seen only once. This material consisted of peripheral blood, taken on day 0 of MenACWY control vaccination. The receptor source for this set is an adult in good health. Each CDR3 is given with its conserved first and last residue. The D gene is left open where the match is weak. The size entry is marked missing in some rows and otherwise reads once, few, many or a size class.

cdr3_length	j_call	d_call	v_call	clone_size	cdr3_nt	cdr3_aa
16	TRBJ1-5	TRBD1	TRBV4-2	NA	TGTGCCAGCAGCCAATTCAGGACAGGGGGAGGCCAGCCCCAGCATTTT	CASSQFRTGGGQPQHF
13	TRBJ2-5	NA	TRBV5-4	NA	TGTGCCAGCAGCTTGGGGGGGGCTGAGACCCAGTACTTC	CASSLGGAETQYF
14	TRBJ2-2	TRBD1	TRBV7-7	NA	TGTGCTAGCCGGGACAGTCTGAACACCGGGGAGCTGTTTTTT	CASRDSLNTGELFF
15	TRBJ2-1	TRBD1	TRBV5-1	NA	TGCGCCAGCAGCTTGACTACAGGGGGCTCGAATGAGCAGTTCTTC	CASSLTTGGSNEQFF
17	TRBJ2-7	TRBD2	TRBV19	NA	TGTGCCAGTAGTAAAGTAAGAAGCGGGAGTTCCTCCTACGAGCAGTACTTC	CASSKVRSGSSSYEQYF
19	TRBJ2-7	NA	TRBV21-1	once	TGTGCCAGCAGCAGGACCGGGACTAGCGGGAAAAGGCCGTACTACGAGCAGTACTTC	CASSRTGTSGKRPYYEQYF
18	TRBJ2-1	TRBD2	TRBV5-1	NA	TGCGCCAGCAGCTCCGGACTAGCGGGAGGGTCGAAGTACAATGAGCAGTTCTTC	CASSSGLAGGSKYNEQFF
15	TRBJ2-7	NA	TRBV30	NA	TGTGCCTGGAGTCGGGGCGCAGGGGAAGTCTACGAGCAGTACTTC	CAWSRGAGEVYEQYF
17	TRBJ2-1	TRBD2	TRBV4-2	NA	TGTGCCAGCAGCCAGACCGTAGCGGGAGGGCCCTACAATGAGCAGTTCTTC	CASSQTVAGGPYNEQFF
15	TRBJ2-7	NA	TRBV28	once	TGTGCCAGCAGTCTTCACCTCGGGGGAGGAGGCGAGCAGTACTTC	CASSLHLGGGGEQYF
13	TRBJ2-3	NA	TRBV12-3/TRBV12-4	NA	TGTGCCAGCAGTTTAGGGAACACAGATACGCAGTATTTT	CASSLGNTDTQYF
16	TRBJ2-7	TRBD1	TRBV5-6	NA	TGTGCCAGCAGCTTGGGGCAGGGACAGGGGGTGTACGAGCAGTACTTC	CASSLGQGQGVYEQYF
12	TRBJ2-3	TRBD2	TRBV3-1/TRBV3-2	once	TGTGCCAGCAGCCCTAGCGGGAGGAGCGAGTATTTT	CASSPSGRSEYF
12	TRBJ1-2	NA	TRBV25-1	NA	TGTGCCAGTGGGGGAAGGAGCTATGGCTACACCTTC	CASGGRSYGYTF
12	TRBJ2-7	NA	TRBV29-1	NA	TGCAGCGTTGAACAGGAAGGTTACGAGCAGTACTTC	CSVEQEGYEQYF
17	TRBJ2-7	TRBD2	TRBV4-2	NA	TGTGCCAGCAGCCCCCAGGTAACAGCGGGAGGCCGCTACGAGCAGTACTTC	CASSPQVTAGGRYEQYF
15	TRBJ2-2	TRBD2	TRBV5-6	NA	TGTGCCAGCATACCTAGCGGGAAGAACACCGGGGAGCTGTTTTTT	CASIPSGKNTGELFF
14	TRBJ1-2	NA	TRBV20-1	NA	TGCAGTGCTAGTCCGAGTGGGGGCGGCTATGGCTACACCTTC	CSASPSGGGYGYTF
14	TRBJ2-1	NA	TRBV7-8	NA	TGTGCCAGCAGCCTAGGGAGATCCTACAATGAGCAGTTCTTC	CASSLGRSYNEQFF
12	TRBJ2-7	NA	TRBV6-5	NA	TGTGCCAGCAGTTCCCCTGGGCCCGAGCAGTACTTC	CASSSPGPEQYF
15	TRBJ1-1	NA	TRBV7-8	NA	TGTGCCAGCAGCAAGTTGGGGGGCGCCAACACTGAAGCTTTCTTT	CASSKLGGANTEAFF
15	TRBJ1-6	NA	TRBV5-1	once	TGCGCCAGCAGCTTTGACCGAGCTACTAATTCACCCCTCCACTTT	CASSFDRATNSPLHF
13	TRBJ1-2	TRBD1	TRBV28	NA	TGTGCCAGCAGGAGACAGGGGAACTATGGCTACACCTTC	CASRRQGNYGYTF
12	TRBJ1-2	TRBD1	TRBV7-9	NA	TGTGCCAGCAGCACGACAGGGATTGGCTACACCTTC	CASSTTGIGYTF
17	TRBJ2-7	TRBD2	TRBV4-2	NA	TGTGCCAGCAGCCAAGTCCCCGGGGCTAGCGGCTCCTACGAGCAGTACTTC	CASSQVPGASGSYEQYF
15	TRBJ2-1	TRBD2	TRBV9	NA	TGTGCCAGCAGCGTAGGCCGGGAGGTAGGCGATGAGCAGTTCTTC	CASSVGREVGDEQFF
14	TRBJ1-5	NA	TRBV29-1	NA	TGCAGCGTATCCGACAGATATAGCAATCAGCCCCAGCATTTT	CSVSDRYSNQPQHF
16	TRBJ1-5	TRBD1	TRBV19	NA	TGTGCCAGTAGTACCCGGACCGGACAGGGAGGGCAGCCCCAGCATTTT	CASSTRTGQGGQPQHF
18	TRBJ1-3	TRBD1	TRBV9	NA	TGTGCCAGCACCTCACGGACAGGGGTCTCCTACTCTGGAAACACCATATATTTT	CASTSRTGVSYSGNTIYF
15	TRBJ1-4	NA	TRBV2	NA	TGTGCCAGCAGGATGGCAGAACGAACTAATGAAAAACTGTTTTTT	CASRMAERTNEKLFF
17	TRBJ1-2	TRBD1	TRBV29-1	NA	TGCAGCGTTGGGGAGAGGGACAGGGGAGGGTCTAACTATGGCTACACCTTC	CSVGERDRGGSNYGYTF
15	TRBJ2-3	NA	TRBV19	NA	TGTGCCAGTAGACCCTACGAGGGCCGATCAGATACGCAGTATTTT	CASRPYEGRSDTQYF
11	TRBJ1-2	NA	TRBV28	NA	TGTGCTACTGTCTCTAACTATGGCTACACCTTC	CATVSNYGYTF
12	TRBJ1-2	NA	TRBV7-9	NA	TGTGCCAGCAGCTTCCGGGACGCCCAAAGGACCTTC	CASSFRDAQRTF
16	TRBJ2-1	TRBD2	TRBV7-2	few	TGTGCCAGCAGCTTAGTCTCTAGCGGGAGGGCCCGAGAGCAGTTCTTC	CASSLVSSGRAREQFF
11	TRBJ2-1	NA	TRBV12-3/TRBV12-4	NA	TGTGCCAGCAGCCTGTACAATGAGCAGTTCTTC	CASSLYNEQFF
16	TRBJ2-7	NA	TRBV28	few	TGTGCCAGCACCGGCTCCATAGGGGGGAGGTTCTACGAGCAGTACTTC	CASTGSIGGRFYEQYF
15	TRBJ2-7	NA	TRBV5-4	few	TGTGCCAGCAGCCTCCCGGGGGCGCGGGCCTACGAGCAGTACTTC	CASSLPGARAYEQYF
15	TRBJ1-5	NA	TRBV4-2	NA	TGTGCCAGCAGCCGACTTTCAGGGGTAGGGGAGCCCCAGCATTTT	CASSRLSGVGEPQHF
16	TRBJ2-7	NA	TRBV4-3	NA	TGCGCCAGCAGTCGATCCAGTATTAGCGGCTCCTACGAGCAGTACTTC	CASSRSSISGSYEQYF
15	TRBJ2-5	TRBD1	TRBV6-2/TRBV6-3	NA	TGTGCCAGCAGTTACGGTCAGGGGGTTTCAGAGACCCAGTACTTC	CASSYGQGVSETQYF
15	TRBJ2-7	TRBD2	TRBV7-9	NA	TGTGCCAGCAGCTTAGTAACGGGAGGGCCCAACGAGCAGTACTTC	CASSLVTGGPNEQYF
14	TRBJ2-4	TRBD2	TRBV4-1	NA	TGCGCCAGCAGCTCTAGCGGTAGTTTAAACATTCAGTACTTC	CASSSSGSLNIQYF
14	TRBJ2-7	NA	TRBV5-6	NA	TGTGCCAGCACCACGCCCAGGGGAGGCTACGAGCAGTACTTC	CASTTPRGGYEQYF
15	TRBJ1-4	NA	TRBV2	NA	TGTGCCAGCACCGACCCCGGGACCTTCAATGAAAAACTGTTTTTT	CASTDPGTFNEKLFF
15	TRBJ2-5	TRBD2	TRBV11-2	NA	TGTGCCAGCAGCCCCCGTGAGGTTAGCGGGGAGACCCAGTACTTC	CASSPREVSGETQYF